A selection of T cell receptor beta chains follows, all from one sample in a study of blood T cell repertoires in COVID-19. Only in-frame clones appear in the TCRdb table, and some are missing; sequencing was by immunoSEQ multiplex PCR. The repertoire consists of some 65,000 clones, with about 85% occurring once and the leading ten covering under 3%. The sequenced sample consisted of peripheral blood. These receptors all come from an elderly man with acute or convalescent COVID-19. Each CDR3 is given with its conserved first and last residue. D genes are given only for firm matches. Clone size is given for some rows only: seen once, a few or many times, or a class if the clone is expanded.

D gene,V gene,J gene,clone size,CDR3 protein
NA,TRBV5-4,TRBJ1-1,NA,CASSSPGATRNTEAFF
TRBD2,TRBV7-6,TRBJ2-1,once,CASSSSTSGSYNEQFF
NA,TRBV7-2,TRBJ1-1,NA,CASSPTSGVTEAFF
NA,TRBV19,TRBJ1-2,NA,CASSPTGYYGYTF
TRBD1,TRBV7-9,TRBJ1-2,NA,CASSLALGQGDGYTF
NA,TRBV7-9,TRBJ2-1,NA,CASSLESGSSYNEQFF
TRBD1,TRBV5-1,TRBJ1-2,once,CASSAGTGTRYTF
NA,TRBV3-1/TRBV3-2,TRBJ1-3,few,CASSQGGAGNTIYF
TRBD1,TRBV19,TRBJ1-1,NA,CASSATGGRNTEAFF
TRBD1,TRBV18,TRBJ2-7,NA,CASSTGTGSYEQYF
NA,TRBV5-1,TRBJ1-2,NA,CASGDSNKNYGYTF
TRBD2,TRBV2,TRBJ2-4,NA,CASTPSGGSIAKNIQYF
TRBD2,TRBV24-1,TRBJ2-1,once,CATSDPLAGGYNEQFF
NA,TRBV19,TRBJ1-2,NA,CASSINGNYGYTF
NA,TRBV3-1/TRBV3-2,TRBJ1-2,NA,CASSQVSQIYGYTF
TRBD1,TRBV2,TRBJ2-5,NA,CASSSDRALETQYF
NA,TRBV6-5,TRBJ1-1,few,CASSYAGAGNTEAFF
TRBD1,TRBV15,TRBJ1-1,NA,CATSRANRGRTEAFF
NA,TRBV6-5,TRBJ1-3,NA,CASRRGSGNTIYF
NA,TRBV2,TRBJ2-7,NA,CASTRELSSYEQYF